This T cell receptor beta chain emerged from a study of T cells in women clearing cervical HPV infection (dated by TCRdb to the late 2010s). Broadly, across the study: Cases were about two dozen women with histologically confirmed HPV16-related CIN3 or worse, including a couple of invasive cancers. HLA typing was available for only a few women, so HLA type could not be excluded as a confounder. Cases had a median age of around 32 years and controls had a median age of about 41, with no significant differences in baseline characteristics. Controls were 20 to 30 women whose single incident HPV16 infection cleared within 12 months without precancer or cancer developing. The parent cohort enrolled about 10,000 women aged 18 or older in Guanacaste, Costa Rica, in about 1992 to 1995 and followed the women for less than eight years. Five blinded duplicates per group were added as quality controls, giving 60 or so samples: about 50 participants and 10 replicates. The exploratory proof-of-principle case-control study was nested within the Guanacaste HPV Natural History Study in Costa Rica and compared TCR repertoires across cervical HPV16 outcomes. For cases, the median interval between lesion detection and blood sampling was about 150 days, with an interquartile range of about 85 to 210 days. Blood from cases was drawn at the visit where the lesion was first identified, while blood from controls was drawn once the infection was no longer detected. Cases and controls were matched on age within five years and on year of sample collection.

Every participant had a single incident cervical HPV16 infection, and women with prevalent HPV16 infections were excluded. Cervical HPV DNA was detected by MY09/MY11 PCR, and genotyping was performed by dot-blot hybridization. Roughly 16 mL of heparinized blood were centrifuged, and the buffy coat was split into aliquots, frozen at -30 degrees C, and then kept at -80 degrees C. QIAGEN kits were used to extract genomic DNA from the buffy coat specimens. What the work shows at the level of the full study, not this receptor alone: Lower TRBV6-7 relative abundance was observed in cases than in controls (approximately 0.1% versus 0.16%; Bonferroni P = 0.0008). By combining richness with V gene abundances, random forest classifiers separated cases from controls with an estimated AUC of under 0.85. Because the number of T cells per sample was unknown, the richness differences could reflect varying T-cell content rather than repertoire biology. Significantly higher TCR repertoire richness was observed in CIN3+ cases than in controls across sequencing depths, whereas no difference in evenness was found. Whether associations preceded infection or resulted from infection could not be shown with the cross-sectional design, and effector/memory subsets and HPV-specific T cells were not isolated.

At the junction V is shortened by 4 bases and J by 1 base, with 11 bases in between. CDR1 and CDR2 (LNHDA, SQIVND) derive from the germline V gene (reference sequence). From cysteine to phenylalanine, the CDR3 is 14 amino acids long. Part of the CDR3 DNA is given, 33 bases translated from base 1. Using the immunoSEQ assay, multiplex PCR amplified TCR beta CDR3 regions from an average of about 1,300 ng of genomic DNA per sample. The assay corrected primer bias using a complete synthetic TCR repertoire to establish an amplification baseline. The amplicons were sequenced on the Illumina platform. As for the original processing: Sequence errors were corrected by clustering with frequency ratios and a modified nearest-neighbor algorithm, and the sequences were then analyzed in the immunoSEQ Analyzer using IMGT gene definitions. At each rarefaction depth, TCR richness and evenness were averaged over 20 rarefaction repeats, and samples with fewer sequences than the depth were excluded. Wilcoxon rank sum tests with FDR correction were used to compare V, D and J gene relative abundances between the groups. An intraclass correlation of roughly 96% for TCR richness and an average of around 82% across 65 or so gene segments were obtained from the blinded duplicates. What TCRdb holds here is the immuneACCESS table cut down to in-frame rearrangements. Part of the clones is not present; checked against another copy, under half of the missing clones reflect an unresolved V gene, and the others are unexplained. The V and J calls and clone size come from that table; D and trimming were worked out from the DNA. The table for this sample records roughly 42,000 clones. The ten biggest clones cover approximately 1.2% of the sample.

A word on this clone: What this receptor recognizes is not known. The read ends 3 residues early relative to the CDR3; the germline J gene fills the gap.

The sequence derives from a woman between 18 and 70 years old with a cervical HPV16 infection that either progressed to CIN3+ or cleared (not recorded which). Recombination connected TRBV19 to TRBJ2-7; the D gene is perhaps TRBD2, on 5 matching bases. The sample consisted of blood buffy coat. The sequenced part of the CDR3 DNA is TGTGCCAGTAGTACAGGACTGGGATCCTACGAG. Its protein reads: CASSTGLGSYE. The whole CDR3 protein reads CASSTGLGSYEQYF.